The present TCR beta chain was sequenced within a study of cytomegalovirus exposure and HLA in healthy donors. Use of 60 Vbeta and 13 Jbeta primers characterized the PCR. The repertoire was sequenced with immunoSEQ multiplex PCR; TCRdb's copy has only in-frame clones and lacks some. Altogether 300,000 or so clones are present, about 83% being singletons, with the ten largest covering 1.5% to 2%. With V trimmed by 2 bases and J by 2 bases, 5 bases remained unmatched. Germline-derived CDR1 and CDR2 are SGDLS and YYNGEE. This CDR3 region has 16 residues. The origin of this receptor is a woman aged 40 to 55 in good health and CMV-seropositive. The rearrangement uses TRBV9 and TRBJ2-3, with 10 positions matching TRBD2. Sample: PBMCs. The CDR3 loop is CASSVGLATFTDTQYF. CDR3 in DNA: TGTGCCAGCAGCGTGGGACTAGCGACCTTCACAGATACGCAGTATTTT.